The clone carrying this T cell receptor (beta chain) was found a few times. Its antigen is undetermined. These data are taken from a study of CD8 T cells in ankylosing spondylitis. Notes on the study in general: Certain motif variants had earlier been reported in reactive arthritis synovial fluid and blood. It appeared that ankylosing spondylitis blood was characterized by a TCR beta motif of about eight highly homologous variants. From matched ankylosing spondylitis synovial fluid, disease-linked clones were reportedly recovered at significantly enriched levels. Peripheral blood held disease-linked clones only at relatively low frequency, and these were CD8+.

Each CDR3 protein gets one entry after TCRdb re-called the 5' RACE reads with MiXCR. The sample contains about 360,000 distinct CDR3 sequences, roughly 15% of which appear only once. The material sequenced was blood, either unsorted or a sorted T cell fraction (not recorded which). The receptor was derived from a male donor with ankylosing spondylitis or in good health (not recorded which).

The CDR3 here is CASRSHWRAGTDTQYF. CDR3 nucleotide sequence: TGTGCCAGCCGTTCTCACTGGAGGGCTGGCACAGATACGCAGTATTTT. The rearrangement joins TRBV27 to TRBJ2-3, with D perhaps matching TRBD2 (6 bases). V was cut by 8 bases and J by 1 base, with 19 bases left in between. The CDR3 spans 16 residues. Germline lookup yields CDR1 MNHEY and CDR2 SMNVEV (reference sequence).